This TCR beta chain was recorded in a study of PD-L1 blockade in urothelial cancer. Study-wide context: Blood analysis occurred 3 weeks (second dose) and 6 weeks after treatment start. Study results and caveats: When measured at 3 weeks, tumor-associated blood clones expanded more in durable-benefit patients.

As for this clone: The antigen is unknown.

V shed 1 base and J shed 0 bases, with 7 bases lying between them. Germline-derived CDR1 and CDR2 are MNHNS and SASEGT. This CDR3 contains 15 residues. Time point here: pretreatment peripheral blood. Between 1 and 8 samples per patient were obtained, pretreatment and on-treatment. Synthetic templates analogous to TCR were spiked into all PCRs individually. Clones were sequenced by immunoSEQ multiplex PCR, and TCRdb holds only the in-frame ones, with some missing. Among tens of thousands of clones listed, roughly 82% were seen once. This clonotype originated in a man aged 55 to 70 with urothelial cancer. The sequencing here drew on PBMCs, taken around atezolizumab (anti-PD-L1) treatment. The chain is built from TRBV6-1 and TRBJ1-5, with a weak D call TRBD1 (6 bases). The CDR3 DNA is TGTGCCAGCAGTGAAGGACAGGCTAGCAATCAGCCCCAGCATTTT. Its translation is CASSEGQASNQPQHF.